This TCR beta chain was documented in a study of OX40 agonist ivuxolimab in advanced cancers. Germline V CDR1 and CDR2: SGHRS, YFSETQ. The CDR3 runs 14 residues. V lost 2 bases, J lost 3 bases, and 12 bases lay in between. General study findings and limits: Expanded clones were, on average, more numerous in CD8+ T cells than in CD4+. The investigators did not determine what antigen specificity the expanded peripheral T cells had.

Data came from immunoSEQ multiplex PCR; TCRdb stores just in-frame clones and leaves some out. The data contain approximately 70,000 clones, approximately 83% of them singletons. As regards this clone: As yet, its antigen is unknown.

The chain carries TRBV5-1 and TRBJ2-7; D gene uncertain. The source was CD4+ or CD8+ T cells sorted from blood, collected in a trial of the OX40 agonist ivuxolimab. The sequence came from an adult with an advanced solid tumor such as melanoma, head and neck, liver or kidney cancer. CDR3 in amino acids: CASSFTMTDYEQYF. In DNA form, the CDR3 reads TGCGCCAGCAGCTTCACAATGACCGACTACGAGCAGTACTTC.